The 3 T cell receptor beta chains listed next were all sequenced from one sample in a study of blood T cell repertoires in COVID-19. The repertoire was sequenced with immunoSEQ multiplex PCR; TCRdb's copy has only in-frame clones and lacks some. Here the sample spans about 72,000 clones, 91% being singletons. The sequencing sample was made of peripheral blood. These receptor sequences come from a human donor in a cohort sampled during active COVID-19.

The chain carries TRBV30 and TRBJ1-1; 11 bases align to TRBD1. J gave up 9 bases and V 8 bases, and 5 bases lay outside the gene matches. The CDR3 is 11 amino acids. Germline CDR1 GTSNPN, CDR2 SVGIG (reference sequence). The CDR3 DNA reads as TGTGCCGGACAGGGGGCCCCTAAAGCTTTCTTT. Its protein is CAGQGAPKAFF.

The V and J genes are TRBV4-1 and TRBJ1-4, with D possibly matching TRBD1 (6 bases). Germline CDR1 is MGHRA and CDR2 is YSYEKL. The length of the CDR3 is 16 residues. Trimming removed 2 bases at V and 8 bases at J, with 18 bases between. The CDR3 DNA reads as TGCGCCAGCAGCCAAACCGAGGGGGGGAGAGGAGAAAAACTGTTTTTT. Translated, it gives CASSQTEGGRGEKLFF.

This sequence joins TRBV3-1 (or the pseudogene TRBV3-2) and TRBJ2-2; possibly TRBD2 for D (6 bases). There are 16 residues in the CDR3. CDR1 is LGHDT, CDR2 YNNKEL, per germline (reference sequence). V lost 1 base, J lost 2 bases, and 11 bases lay in between. CDR3 amino acids: CASSQGIAENTGELFF. The CDR3, as DNA: TGTGCCAGCAGCCAAGGGATAGCGGAAAACACCGGGGAGCTGTTTTTT.